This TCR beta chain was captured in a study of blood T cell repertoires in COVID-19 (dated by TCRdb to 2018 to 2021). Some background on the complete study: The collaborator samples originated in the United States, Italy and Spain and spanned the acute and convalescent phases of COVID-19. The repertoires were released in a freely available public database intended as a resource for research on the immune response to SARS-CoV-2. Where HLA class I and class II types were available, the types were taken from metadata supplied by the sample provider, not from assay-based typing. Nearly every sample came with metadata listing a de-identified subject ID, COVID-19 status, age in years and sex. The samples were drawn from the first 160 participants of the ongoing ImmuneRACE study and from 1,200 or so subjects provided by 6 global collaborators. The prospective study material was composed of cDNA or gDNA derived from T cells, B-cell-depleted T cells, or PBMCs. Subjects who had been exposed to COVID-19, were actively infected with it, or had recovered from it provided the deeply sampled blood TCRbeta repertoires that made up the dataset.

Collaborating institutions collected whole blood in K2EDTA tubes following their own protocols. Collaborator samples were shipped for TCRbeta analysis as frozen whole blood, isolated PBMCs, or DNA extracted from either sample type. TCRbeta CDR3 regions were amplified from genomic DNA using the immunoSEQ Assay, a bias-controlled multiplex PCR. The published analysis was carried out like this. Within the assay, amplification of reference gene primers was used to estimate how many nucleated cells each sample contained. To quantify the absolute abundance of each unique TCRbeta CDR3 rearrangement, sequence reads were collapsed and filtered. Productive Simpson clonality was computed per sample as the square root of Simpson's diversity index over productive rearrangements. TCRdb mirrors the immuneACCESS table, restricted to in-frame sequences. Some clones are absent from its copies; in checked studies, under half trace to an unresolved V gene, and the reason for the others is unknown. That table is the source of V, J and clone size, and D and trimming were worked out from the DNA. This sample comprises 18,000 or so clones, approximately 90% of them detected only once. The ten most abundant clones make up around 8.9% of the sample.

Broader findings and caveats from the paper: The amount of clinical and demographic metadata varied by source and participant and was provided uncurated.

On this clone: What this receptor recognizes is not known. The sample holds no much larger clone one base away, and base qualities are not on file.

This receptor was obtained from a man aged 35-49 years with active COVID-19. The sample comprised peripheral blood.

The CDR3 region has the sequence CASSYGRVESETQYF. DNA sequence: TGTGCCAGCAGTTACGGTCGGGTTGAATCGGAGACCCAGTACTTC. The receptor chain draws on TRBV6-2 or TRBV6-3 and TRBJ2-5; confidence is insufficient to name the D gene. At the junction V is shortened by 2 bases and J by 5 bases, with 15 bases in between. The germline V gene specifies MNHEY as CDR1 and SVGEGT as CDR2. The CDR3 contains 15 residues, cysteine and phenylalanine counted. CDR3 DNA only is kept here, 45 bases in frame from base 1.